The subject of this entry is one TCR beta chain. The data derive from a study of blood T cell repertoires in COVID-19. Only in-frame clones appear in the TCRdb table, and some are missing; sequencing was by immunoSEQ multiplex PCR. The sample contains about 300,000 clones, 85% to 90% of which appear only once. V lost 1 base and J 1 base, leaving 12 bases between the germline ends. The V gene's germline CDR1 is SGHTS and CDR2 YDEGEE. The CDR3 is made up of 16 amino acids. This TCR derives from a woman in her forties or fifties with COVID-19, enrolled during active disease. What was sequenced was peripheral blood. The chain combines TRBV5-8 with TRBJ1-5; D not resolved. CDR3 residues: CASSLPLPRSNQPQHF. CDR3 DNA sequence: TGTGCCAGCAGCTTGCCTTTACCTAGGAGCAATCAGCCCCAGCATTTT.